This record covers a single T cell receptor (beta chain). This sample is part of a study of T cells in Graves' hyperthyroidism and ophthalmopathy. The germline CDR1 and CDR2 sequences are LNHDA and SQIVND (reference sequence). The length of the CDR3 is 13 residues. Trimming took 4 bases from V and 3 from J, leaving 9 bases between them. From under 12 ml of fresh peripheral blood, PBMCs were isolated. Amplification targeted TCR beta CDR3 regions from RNA transcripts. The HTBI primer set served for first-round RT-PCR of the TCR CDR3. MiXCR, run by TCRdb on the multiplex PCR reads, gives a single entry per CDR3 protein. The sample has hundreds of thousands of distinct CDR3 sequences; about two fifths are singletons.

This chain connects TRBV19 to TRBJ1-2, with D maybe TRBD1 (5 bases). The receptor was isolated from a man between 18 and 35 years old with Graves' hyperthyroidism. The sequencing input was blood. This CDR3 reads CASSRQTDYGYTF. The CDR3 DNA sequence: TGTGCCAGTAGTAGACAGACAGACTATGGCTACACCTTC.